Listed below are T cell receptor beta chains from one sample, sequenced in a study of blood T cell repertoires in COVID-19. The data were produced by immunoSEQ multiplex PCR, yet TCRdb's version contains in-frame clones alone and is incomplete. The sample includes 230,000 or so clones, roughly nine tenths of them seen just once. The source material was PBMCs or T cells enriched from blood (not recorded which). The receptors were sampled from a woman in her 30s who had recovered from COVID-19. CDR3s include the opening cysteine and the closing phenylalanine or tryptophan. A D gene is named only where the DNA matches it firmly. Part of the rows lack a size; the others show once, few, many or a class for expanded clones.

v_gene	j_gene	d_gene	abundance	CDR3aa	CDR3nt
TRBV7-2	TRBJ1-3	TRBD1	NA	CASSSGTVGNTIYF	TGTGCCAGCAGCTCAGGGACAGTTGGAAACACCATATATTTT
TRBV5-1	TRBJ1-2	TRBD1	NA	CASSLLQGGRQGYTF	TGCGCCAGCAGCTTGTTACAGGGGGGTCGTCAGGGCTACACCTTC
TRBV12-3/TRBV12-4	TRBJ2-1	TRBD1	NA	CASRARGLGEQFF	TGTGCCAGCAGGGCCAGGGGGCTTGGTGAGCAGTTCTTC
TRBV9	TRBJ1-4	TRBD1	few	CASSASGTGFEKLFF	TGTGCCAGCAGCGCATCCGGGACAGGTTTTGAGAAACTGTTTTTT
TRBV5-4	TRBJ2-7	TRBD1	NA	CASSLERGLEQYF	TGTGCCAGCAGCTTGGAAAGGGGGCTCGAGCAGTACTTC
TRBV10-3	TRBJ2-7	NA	NA	CAIKRTEGNTYEQYF	TGTGCCATCAAACGGACAGAGGGTAACACCTACGAGCAGTACTTC
TRBV11-3	TRBJ2-2	NA	NA	CASSFDGGASGELFF	TGTGCCAGCAGCTTTGATGGGGGGGCCTCCGGGGAGCTGTTTTTT
TRBV7-9	TRBJ1-2	NA	NA	CASSLALDGYTF	TGTGCCAGCAGCTTAGCTCTCGATGGCTACACCTTC
TRBV19	TRBJ1-5	NA	NA	CASSSFENGESQPQHF	TGTGCCAGTAGTTCCTTCGAGAACGGAGAGAGTCAGCCCCAGCATTTT
TRBV3-1/TRBV3-2	TRBJ1-3	NA	few	CASSQFTGPGNTIYF	TGTGCCAGCAGCCAATTTACAGGGCCTGGAAACACCATATATTTT
TRBV7-8	TRBJ2-2	NA	NA	CASSLASVGGTGELFF	TGTGCCAGCAGCTTAGCATCCGTCGGGGGCACCGGGGAGCTGTTTTTT
TRBV5-5	TRBJ1-5	NA	NA	CASSLIQGNGAQHF	TGTGCCAGCAGCTTGATCCAGGGTAATGGGGCCCAGCATTTT
TRBV25-1	TRBJ1-4	TRBD1	NA	CASSDFRGTNEKLFF	TGTGCCAGCAGTGACTTCAGGGGGACTAATGAAAAACTGTTTTTT
TRBV30	TRBJ2-5	TRBD1	NA	CAWSNHLTGTAYQETQYF	TGTGCCTGGAGTAACCACCTCACCGGGACAGCGTACCAAGAGACCCAGTACTTC
TRBV4-2	TRBJ2-7	TRBD2	NA	CASSKGLAGGSYEQYF	TGTGCCAGCAGCAAGGGACTAGCGGGGGGTTCCTACGAGCAGTACTTC
TRBV11-2	TRBJ1-2	NA	NA	CASSLVGSGGYGYTF	TGTGCCAGCAGCTTAGTAGGCAGTGGCGGCTATGGCTACACCTTC
TRBV27	TRBJ2-7	TRBD1	NA	CASRLTGTGGNEQYF	TGTGCCAGCAGACTCACCGGGACAGGGGGCAACGAGCAGTACTTC
TRBV7-9	TRBJ1-5	NA	NA	CASSSPGSQPQHF	TGTGCCAGCAGCTCCCCAGGAAGTCAGCCCCAGCATTTT
TRBV6-1	TRBJ2-3	NA	NA	CASSEGGRSTDTQYF	TGTGCCAGCAGTGAGGGGGGACGCAGCACAGATACGCAGTATTTT
TRBV3-1/TRBV3-2	TRBJ2-1	TRBD1	NA	CASSQVRDRVYNEQFF	TGTGCCAGCAGCCAAGTACGGGACAGAGTCTACAATGAGCAGTTCTTC
TRBV6-2/TRBV6-3	TRBJ1-2	NA	few	CASSYAPKSDGYTF	TGTGCCAGCAGTTATGCCCCGAAGTCGGATGGCTACACCTTC
TRBV19	TRBJ2-5	TRBD2	few	CASSMTSGGQETQYF	TGTGCCAGTAGTATGACTAGCGGGGGGCAAGAGACCCAGTACTTC
TRBV7-8	TRBJ2-1	TRBD2	NA	CASIGAGGISYNEQFF	TGTGCCAGCATAGGGGCGGGGGGCATCAGTTACAATGAGCAGTTCTTC
TRBV3-1/TRBV3-2	TRBJ2-2	TRBD2	NA	CASSPRVSRGGRDTGELFF	TGTGCCAGCAGCCCTCGGGTGTCGCGGGGGGGCCGCGACACCGGGGAGCTGTTTTTT
TRBV21-1	TRBJ2-7	NA	NA	CASNPGTYEQYF	TGTGCCAGCAATCCAGGGACCTACGAGCAGTACTTC
TRBV6-2/TRBV6-3	TRBJ1-2	NA	NA	CASSYIYGYTF	TGTGCCAGCAGTTATATCTATGGCTACACCTTC
TRBV7-2	TRBJ2-2	TRBD1	once	CASSLGQGASHTGELFF	TGTGCCAGCAGCTTAGGCCAGGGGGCGAGTCACACCGGGGAGCTGTTTTTT
TRBV18	TRBJ1-4	NA	NA	CASSPQGEGYEKLFF	TGTGCCAGCTCACCACAGGGAGAAGGGTATGAAAAACTGTTTTTT
TRBV10-3	TRBJ1-4	TRBD1	NA	CAISVGDSEGKLFF	TGTGCCATCAGTGTTGGGGACAGTGAAGGAAAACTGTTTTTT
TRBV6-5	TRBJ1-4	NA	NA	CASSYQGNINEKLFF	TGTGCCAGCAGTTACCAGGGCAATATTAATGAAAAACTGTTTTTT
TRBV18	TRBJ2-3	TRBD1	NA	CASSPPNQGAMADTQYF	TGTGCCAGCTCACCACCAAATCAGGGGGCTATGGCAGATACGCAGTATTTT
TRBV9	TRBJ2-7	TRBD1	NA	CASSVAPTGGFYEQYF	TGTGCCAGCAGCGTAGCCCCGACAGGGGGGTTCTACGAGCAGTACTTC
TRBV4-1	TRBJ1-5	NA	NA	CASSQGGLAGQPQHF	TGCGCCAGCAGCCAAGGAGGGTTAGCGGGTCAGCCCCAGCATTTT
TRBV19	TRBJ1-5	NA	NA	CASSIPGGLGPNQPQHF	TGTGCCAGTAGTATTCCGGGAGGGCTAGGGCCCAATCAGCCCCAGCATTTT
TRBV12-3/TRBV12-4	TRBJ1-2	NA	once	CASSPRHYGYTF	TGTGCCAGCAGTCCAAGACATTATGGCTACACCTTC
TRBV5-1	TRBJ2-1	NA	NA	CASSLTRGGFNEQFF	TGCGCCAGCAGCTTGACGAGGGGGGGCTTTAATGAGCAGTTCTTC
TRBV3-1/TRBV3-2	TRBJ2-7	NA	few	CASSQAGLSYEQYF	TGTGCCAGCAGCCAAGCGGGACTTAGTTACGAGCAGTACTTC
TRBV2	TRBJ1-2	NA	NA	CASRANYGYTF	TGTGCCAGCCGAGCAAACTATGGCTACACCTTC
TRBV15	TRBJ1-4	TRBD1	once	CATGRDRINEKLFF	TGTGCCACCGGAAGGGACAGGATTAATGAAAAACTGTTTTTT
TRBV6-5	TRBJ1-4	NA	NA	CASSYERATNEKLFF	TGTGCCAGCAGTTATGAGAGAGCAACTAATGAAAAACTGTTTTTT
TRBV2	TRBJ2-5	NA	NA	CASTGDAQETQYF	TGTGCCAGCACCGGAGACGCGCAAGAGACCCAGTACTTC